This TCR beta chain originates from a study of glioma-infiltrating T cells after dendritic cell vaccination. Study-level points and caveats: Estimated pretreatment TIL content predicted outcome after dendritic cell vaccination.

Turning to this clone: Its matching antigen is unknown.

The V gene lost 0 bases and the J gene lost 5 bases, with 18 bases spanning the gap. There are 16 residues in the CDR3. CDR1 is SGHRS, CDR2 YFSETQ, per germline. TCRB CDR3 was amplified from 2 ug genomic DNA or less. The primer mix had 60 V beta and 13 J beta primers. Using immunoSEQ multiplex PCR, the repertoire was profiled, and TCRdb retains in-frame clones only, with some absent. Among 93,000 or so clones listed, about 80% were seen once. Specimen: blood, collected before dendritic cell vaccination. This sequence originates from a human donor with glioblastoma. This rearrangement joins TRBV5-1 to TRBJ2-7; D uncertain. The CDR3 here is CASSLASQVYSHEQYF. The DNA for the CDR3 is TGCGCCAGCAGCTTGGCCTCCCAGGTGTACAGCCACGAGCAGTACTTC.